These 32 T cell receptor beta chains came from one sample sequenced in a study of siplizumab effects on memory and regulatory T cells. Here immunoSEQ multiplex PCR was the method, and the copy in TCRdb shows in-frame clones only, minus some. The table has roughly 97,000 clones, 85% to 95% seen once. The material sequenced was Tregs sorted from blood. Receptors originate from a human donor in good health.

The rearrangement links TRBV30 to TRBJ1-1; tentative D call: TRBD1 (5 bases). Trimming cost V 3 bases and J 3 bases, with 11 bases left between them. The CDR3 is made up of 13 amino acids. Per the germline V gene, CDR1 is GTSNPN and CDR2 is SVGIG (reference sequence). In DNA, the CDR3 is TGTGCCTGGAGGGGGGGGAGATACACTGAAGCTTTCTTT. This translates into CAWRGGRYTEAFF.

The rearrangement links TRBV11-3 to TRBJ1-3; the D gene is possibly TRBD1 (5 bases). The CDR3 consists of 13 residues. V lost 2 bases to trimming and J lost 4 bases, with 6 bases between them. CDR1 SGHNT and CDR2 YENEEA come from the germline V gene. CDR3 in DNA: TGTGCCAGCAGCTTAAACAGGGGAAACACCATATATTTT. It codes for CASSLNRGNTIYF.

This chain uses TRBV4-2 with TRBJ2-7; D gene unclear. Germline assignment: CDR1 LGHNA and CDR2 YNFKEQ. Between the trimmed V and J ends, which lost 5 bases and 3 bases, there was a span of 8 bases. The CDR3 runs to 12 residues. The CDR3 nucleotides are TGTGCCAGCAGCAAGCTGGTCTACGAGCAGTACTTC. It encodes CASSKLVYEQYF.

The V call is TRBV6-5, the J call TRBJ1-2, with D possibly matching TRBD1 (6 bases). This CDR3 is built from 15 residues. Trimming shortened V by 2 bases and J by 4 bases, and 14 bases separated the two germline ends. Looked up from germline, CDR1 is MNHEY and CDR2 is SVGAGI. In DNA, the CDR3 is TGTGCCAGCAGTTACGATGGGGGGGGCGGCTATGGCTACACCTTC. Its protein is CASSYDGGGGYGYTF.

The V call is TRBV29-1, the J call TRBJ2-7; D remains unclear. The CDR3 has 12 amino acids. V was shortened by 6 bases and J by 3 bases, with 12 bases between the two germline ends. CDR1 and CDR2 from the germline V gene are SQVTM and ANQGSEA. In DNA form, the CDR3 reads TGCAGCGTCCCCACGGGTGTCTACGAGCAGTACTTC. It yields the protein CSVPTGVYEQYF.

This sequence joins TRBV5-4 and TRBJ2-3; D is undetermined. CDR1 SGHNT and CDR2 YYREEE come from the germline V gene (reference sequence). The V and J ends lost 4 bases and 4 bases respectively, with 13 bases between them. The CDR3 runs to 14 residues. The CDR3, as DNA: TGTGCCAGCAGCGACACCACGAGAGCAGATACGCAGTATTTT. Its protein product is CASSDTTRADTQYF.

This clone appeared once. The rearrangement links TRBV7-9 to TRBJ2-3, with 7 bases fitting TRBD1. Per the germline V gene, CDR1 is SEHNR and CDR2 is FQNEAQ (reference sequence). The length of the CDR3 is 19 residues. V shed 5 bases and J 6 bases; nucleotides not matched to a gene: 23. The CDR3, as DNA: TGTGCCAGCAGCCCAGGGCATACTCAGACAGGGATATGGGCCGATACGCAGTATTTT. This translates into CASSPGHTQTGIWADTQYF.

The V and J genes are TRBV7-3 and TRBJ2-2, with 9 bases fitting TRBD1. The junction had 5 bases not matched to a gene; V was cut back by 5 bases and J by 7 bases. This CDR3 region has 14 residues. Germline loops: CDR1 SGHTA, CDR2 FQGTGA. The CDR3 DNA reads TGTGCCAGCAGCCAACAGGGGGCGGTCGGGGAGCTGTTTTTT. Its translation is CASSQQGAVGELFF.

The J gene is TRBJ2-5, the V gene TRBV28; D may correspond to TRBD1 or TRBD2 (5 bases each). Trimming pared 4 bases from V and 5 bases from J, leaving 11 bases between. The CDR3 has 13 residues. Germline loops: CDR1 MDHEN, CDR2 SYDVKM. This CDR3 is CASSSRGAETQYF. The CDR3 DNA sequence: TGTGCCAGCAGTTCGAGGGGCGCGGAGACCCAGTACTTC.

The V gene is TRBV6-1, the J gene TRBJ1-2; a weak D match, TRBD1 (5 bases). The CDR3 sequence is 15 residues long. Germline V gene lookup returns CDR1 MNHNS and CDR2 SASEGT. Trimming pared 8 bases from V and 5 bases from J, leaving 21 bases between. CDR3 region: CASGTNFGHVYGYTF. Here the CDR3 DNA reads TGTGCCAGCGGGACGAATTTCGGACACGTATATGGCTACACCTTC.

This clone was observed a single time. This rearrangement joins TRBV6-6 to TRBJ1-4; the D is unclear. CDR1 is MNHNY and CDR2 is SVGAGI in the germline V gene (reference sequence). The CDR3 runs to 14 residues. V was clipped by 7 bases and J by 7 bases, with 16 bases between them. This chain's CDR3 is CASNLSPGIEKLFF. As DNA, the CDR3 is TGTGCCAGCAACCTAAGTCCGGGGATTGAAAAACTGTTTTTT.

The V call is TRBV25-1, the J call TRBJ2-7, with 12 bases lining up with TRBD1. This CDR3 has 13 residues. The junction had 6 bases not matched to a gene; V was cut back by 9 bases and J by 6 bases. Germline CDR1 and CDR2: MGHDK and SYGVNS. The CDR3: CASGTGGRSEQYF. As DNA, the CDR3 is TGTGCCAGTGGGACAGGGGGCCGTTCCGAGCAGTACTTC.

The chain couples TRBV6-5 to TRBJ1-5; D unresolved. V shed 2 bases and J shed 4 bases, with 12 bases lying between them. This CDR3 is 15 amino acids long. Germline lookup yields CDR1 MNHEY and CDR2 SVGAGI. The DNA of the CDR3 is TGTGCCAGCAGTTACGACGGCGGACGGAATCAGCCCCAGCATTTT. This gives the protein CASSYDGGRNQPQHF.

The rearrangement links TRBV5-4 to TRBJ1-2; tentatively, D is TRBD1 (6 bases). V lost 0 bases to trimming and J lost 4 bases, with 13 bases between them. The CDR3 spans 15 residues. Germline assignment: CDR1 SGHNT and CDR2 YYREEE (reference sequence). CDR3 in DNA: TGTGCCAGCAGCTTGGCCGTTGACAGGTCCTATGGCTACACCTTC. Encoded protein: CASSLAVDRSYGYTF.

The CDR3 reads CASSFTVPGLSNEQFF. Written as DNA, the CDR3 is TGTGCCAGCAGTTTCACCGTTCCAGGGTTGTCCAATGAGCAGTTCTTC. The chain couples TRBV6-5 to TRBJ2-1, with D tentatively TRBD1 (5 bases). Germline V gene lookup returns CDR1 MNHEY and CDR2 SVGAGI. The CDR3 loop spans 16 amino acids. Trimming stripped 4 bases from V and 6 bases from J, with 19 bases between.

J is TRBJ1-3 and V is TRBV11-2, with D unresolved. Germline V lookup: CDR1 SGHAT, CDR2 FQNNGV. Trimming took off 1 base at V and 4 bases at J, with 8 bases between the two ends. The CDR3 sequence is 14 residues long. The CDR3 coding sequence is TGTGCCAGCAGCTTAGGCGGTTTAGGAAACACCATATATTTT. Residues: CASSLGGLGNTIYF. Full variable domain (rest looked up from reference TRBV11-2 and TRBJ1-3): EAGVAQSPRYKIIEKRQSVAFWCNPISGHATLYWYQQILGQGPKLLIQFQNNGVVDDSQLPKDRFSAERLKGVDSTLKIQPAKLEDSAVYLCASSLGGLGNTIYFGEGSWLTVV.

The J gene is TRBJ1-1, the V gene TRBV5-1, with 9 bases identical to TRBD1. Losses at the gene ends were 4 bases for V and 4 bases for J; bases not matched to a gene: 8. The CDR3 length is 15 residues. Germline V gives CDR1 SGHRS, CDR2 YFSETQ. As DNA, the CDR3 is TGCGCCAGCAGCCCAGTCGGGACAGGGAGCACTGAAGCTTTCTTT. Its protein product is CASSPVGTGSTEAFF.

The V call is TRBV6-6, the J call TRBJ2-5; D ambiguous. Germline loops: CDR1 MNHNY, CDR2 SVGAGI (reference sequence). The CDR3 has 14 amino acids. Trimming stripped 6 bases from V and 1 base from J, with 12 bases between. This CDR3 reads CASSPARTQETQYF. Here the CDR3 DNA reads TGTGCCAGCAGCCCCGCCCGGACCCAAGAGACCCAGTACTTC.

Turning to this clone: One end of the junction does not line up with germline, which may come from a read error. This chain connects TRBV6-1 to TRBJ1-5; no reliable D call. Germline CDR1 and CDR2: MNHNS and SASEGT. This CDR3 has 12 amino acids. This chain's CDR3 is CATSRVPGPQHF. As DNA, the CDR3 is TGTGCCACCAGTCGGGTGCCGGGGCCCCAGCATTTT.

This chain links TRBV6-1 with TRBJ2-3; no firm D call. The germline V gene has CDR1 MNHNS and CDR2 SASEGT. The CDR3 contains 15 residues. Trimming took off 4 bases at V and 0 bases at J, with 11 bases between the two ends. This chain's CDR3 is CASSVRIMSTDTQYF. The DNA for the CDR3 is TGTGCCAGCAGTGTCAGAATCATGAGCACAGATACGCAGTATTTT.

The J gene is TRBJ1-1, the V gene TRBV5-4; D gene ambiguous. This CDR3 region has 12 residues. CDR1 SGHNT and CDR2 YYREEE come from the germline V gene (reference sequence). Deletions cut 2 bases from V and 7 bases from J, with 9 bases between. The CDR3 reads CASSFLLGEAFF. The CDR3 DNA sequence: TGTGCCAGCAGCTTCCTTCTGGGTGAAGCTTTCTTT.

CDR3 protein: CASVRQGAANEKLFF. The DNA for the CDR3 is TGTGCCAGCGTCAGACAGGGGGCTGCTAATGAAAAACTGTTTTTT. This chain links TRBV2 with TRBJ1-4, with 10 bases lining up with TRBD1. CDR3 size: 15 residues. The ends lost 8 bases at V and 3 bases at J; junction bases unmatched: 6. CDR1 is SNHLY, CDR2 FYNNEI, per germline.

This chain uses TRBV30 with TRBJ2-2; D is ambiguous. Looked up from germline, CDR1 is GTSNPN and CDR2 is SVGIG (reference sequence). V was cut by 3 bases and J by 4 bases, with 6 bases left in between. This CDR3 has 12 amino acids. The CDR3 sequence: CAWSRLTGELFF. As DNA, the CDR3 is TGTGCCTGGAGCCGCCTCACCGGGGAGCTGTTTTTT.

The chain employs TRBV5-6 and TRBJ2-5; no definite D call. Trimming took off 0 bases at V and 10 bases at J, with 10 bases between the two ends. This CDR3 has 12 amino acids. Germline CDR1 and CDR2: SGHDT and YYEEEE. The chain's CDR3 is CASSLAGSVQYF. The CDR3, as DNA: TGTGCCAGCAGCTTGGCTGGGTCGGTCCAGTACTTC.

The chain links TRBV19 to TRBJ1-4; D may be TRBD1 (5 bases). The CDR3 has 11 residues. V was shortened by 5 bases and J by 13 bases, with 11 bases between the two germline ends. CDR1 is LNHDA, CDR2 SQIVND, per germline (reference sequence). This CDR3 is CASSPGLRLFF. The CDR3 region has the DNA TGTGCCAGTAGTCCGGGGCTGAGACTGTTTTTT.

This chain joins TRBV6-1 and TRBJ1-4, with TRBD1 as a possible D gene (5 bases). The CDR3 has 15 residues. CDR1 and CDR2 from the germline V gene are MNHNS and SASEGT. The ends were cut back, 3 bases at V and 3 bases at J, with 11 bases in the middle. CDR3 sequence: CASSELGHSNEKLFF. The CDR3 DNA reads as TGTGCCAGCAGTGAGTTAGGACATTCTAATGAAAAACTGTTTTTT.

CDR3 sequence reads: CASSKSSYNEQFF. CDR3 DNA sequence: TGCGCCAGCAGTAAGAGCTCCTACAATGAGCAGTTCTTC. The chain carries TRBV10-1 and TRBJ2-1; no firm D call. Per germline, CDR1 WNHNN and CDR2 SYGVQD (reference sequence). This CDR3 has 13 residues. The germline V and J ends were trimmed by 5 bases and 0 bases, with 5 bases remaining between them.

The chain recombines TRBV7-8 with TRBJ1-5, with D hard to call. V was trimmed by 5 bases and J by 0 bases, leaving 20 bases between them. The CDR3 is 18 amino acids. Germline CDR1 and CDR2: SGHVS and FQNEAQ. CDR3 bases: TGTGCCAGCAGCCGCCGGGCCCTGGCTGTGGTTAGCAATCAGCCCCAGCATTTT. This gives the protein CASSRRALAVVSNQPQHF.

The genes are TRBV6-6 and TRBJ1-6, with TRBD1 as a possible D gene (5 bases). The CDR3 extends over 14 amino acids. The V gene lost 8 bases and the J gene lost 3 bases, with 11 bases spanning the gap. Germline values: CDR1 MNHNY, CDR2 SVGAGI (reference sequence). CDR3 nucleotides: TGTGCCAGCCAGGGATTGGGCTATAATTCACCCCTCCACTTT. It specifies CASQGLGYNSPLHF.

This clone occurred once. The chain is built from TRBV19 and TRBJ1-1; TRBD1 might be the D (6 bases). The V end lost 3 bases, the J end lost 13 bases, and 12 bases lay between the germline ends. Germline CDR1 reads LNHDA; CDR2 reads SQIVND (reference sequence). CDR3 length equals 11 residues. In DNA, the CDR3 is TGTGCCAGTAGTATGGGAGGGGGACTTTTCTTT. Its translation is CASSMGGGLFF.

The chain is built from TRBV21-1 and TRBJ2-7; the table assigns TRBD2, which was not confirmed against the DNA. TRBV21-1 is a pseudogene locus. The CDR3 is 11 residues long. The CDR3 reads CASSIAYEQYF. As DNA, the CDR3 is TGTGCCAGCAGCATAGCCTACGAGCAGTACTTC.

The chain combines TRBV28 with TRBJ1-1; D uncertain. CDR3 size: 16 residues. Trimming left V 4 bases short and J 1 base short, with 16 bases between. Germline V gene sequence: CDR1 MDHEN, CDR2 SYDVKM. The DNA for the CDR3 is TGTGCCAGCAGTTGGCTCCTAAAGCCCCCGAACACTGAAGCTTTCTTT. Translating gives CASSWLLKPPNTEAFF.